This is a list of T cell receptor beta chains from one sample in a study of blood T cell repertoires in COVID-19. Here immunoSEQ multiplex PCR was the method, and the copy in TCRdb shows in-frame clones only, minus some. The data contain some 490,000 clones, 88% of them seen just once; the ten biggest clones take up under 9.5%. Input material: PBMCs or T cells enriched from blood (not recorded which). Every receptor here comes from an older woman who had recovered from COVID-19. Both conserved end residues are part of each CDR3. Each record gives: D gene, J gene, clone size, V gene, CDR3 DNA, CDR3 protein. A D gene is named only where the DNA matches it firmly. Clone size appears in some rows only: once, few, many, or a class for an expanded clone.

NA,TRBJ2-6,NA,TRBV10-3,TGTGCCATCGGAGGGTTAACCTCTGGGGCCAACGTCCTGACTTTC,CAIGGLTSGANVLTF
TRBD1,TRBJ2-3,NA,TRBV5-1,TGCGCCAGCAGCTTGACAGGGGACCCTAGCACAGATACGCAGTATTTT,CASSLTGDPSTDTQYF
NA,TRBJ2-1,NA,TRBV30,TGTGCCTGGAGTCTCCCAGGGAACCTTTACAATGAGCAGTTCTTC,CAWSLPGNLYNEQFF
TRBD1,TRBJ1-5,NA,TRBV7-8,TGTGCCAGCAGCTTAGAACAGGGGGCCAATCAGCCCCAGCATTTT,CASSLEQGANQPQHF
TRBD1,TRBJ1-3,NA,TRBV19,TGTGCCAGTAGCTGGACAGGGGGCTGGTCTGGCTTTGGAAACACCATATATTTT,CASSWTGGWSGFGNTIYF
TRBD1,TRBJ1-5,NA,TRBV6-5,TGTGCCAGCAGCCGGACAGGGGGCGGCAATCAGCCCCAGCATTTT,CASSRTGGGNQPQHF
NA,TRBJ1-4,NA,TRBV6-1,TGTGCCAGCAGTGATCAGGGGTTCGAAAAACTGTTTTTT,CASSDQGFEKLFF
TRBD2,TRBJ2-3,once,TRBV29-1,TGCAGCGTTGAAGGAGCCGCTAGCGGGGGGACAGATACGCAGTATTTT,CSVEGAASGGTDTQYF
TRBD2,TRBJ2-1,NA,TRBV9,TGTGCCAGCAGCGCCCCTCTCCCAGGGCGGGGGGGCTCCTACAATGAGCAGTTCTTC,CASSAPLPGRGGSYNEQFF
NA,TRBJ1-2,NA,TRBV5-1,TGCGCCAGCAGCTTGGACAGCCGCTCCTATGGCTACACCTTC,CASSLDSRSYGYTF
NA,TRBJ2-1,NA,TRBV9,TGTGCCAGCAGCGTAGACAGATCCTACAATGAGCAGTTCTTC,CASSVDRSYNEQFF
NA,TRBJ1-5,NA,TRBV11-2,TGTGCCAGCAGCTTAACGAGGGTGGGTCAGCCCCAGCATTTT,CASSLTRVGQPQHF
NA,TRBJ2-7,NA,TRBV7-2,TGTGCCAGCAGCTTAGATTTTAGCAGACGCGAGCAGTACTTC,CASSLDFSRREQYF
NA,TRBJ2-5,once,TRBV5-4,TGTGCCAGCAGCCGAGGACAGCAAGAGACCCAGTACTTC,CASSRGQQETQYF
TRBD1,TRBJ2-6,NA,TRBV2,TGTGCCAGCAGTGATCAGGCAGGGGGCAACGTCCTGACTTTC,CASSDQAGGNVLTF
NA,TRBJ2-1,NA,TRBV9,TGTGCCAGCAGCGCAAGCGGGACAGGTTTACACAATGAGCAGTTCTTC,CASSASGTGLHNEQFF
TRBD2,TRBJ2-5,NA,TRBV3-1/TRBV3-2,TGTGCCAGCAGCCACTTAGCGGGGGTGCAAGAGACCCAGTACTTC,CASSHLAGVQETQYF
NA,TRBJ2-7,NA,TRBV10-2,TGCGCCAGCGGCTCCAGGGGAAGAACCCCCTACGAGCAGTACTTC,CASGSRGRTPYEQYF
NA,TRBJ1-2,NA,TRBV6-5,TGTGCCAGCATAACGGATCAGGACTATGGCTACACCTTC,CASITDQDYGYTF
NA,TRBJ2-7,NA,TRBV6-6,TGTGCCAGCAGGGCGGGACAGCTGTCCTACGAGCAGTACTTC,CASRAGQLSYEQYF
NA,TRBJ1-2,NA,TRBV3-1/TRBV3-2,TGTGCCAGCAGTCCTACCTCGAACTATGGCTACACCTTC,CASSPTSNYGYTF
NA,TRBJ1-1,NA,TRBV7-9,TGTGCCAGCAGCCAGCTAGGTACCGACACTGAAGCTTTCTTT,CASSQLGTDTEAFF
NA,TRBJ1-1,NA,TRBV6-4,TGTGCCAGCAGTGAATTTCCAGGGGCGAACACTGAAGCTTTCTTT,CASSEFPGANTEAFF
TRBD2,TRBJ2-3,NA,TRBV5-1,TGCGCCAGCAGCCCTCGGGGGGGCTCCCTCACAGATACGCAGTATTTT,CASSPRGGSLTDTQYF
NA,TRBJ1-3,NA,TRBV29-1,TGCAGCGTCCGAAGCTTCCCTGGAAACACCATATATTTT,CSVRSFPGNTIYF
TRBD1,TRBJ1-5,once,TRBV19,TGTGCCAGTAGTCGGGACAGGGAGAACAGGCAGCCCCAGCATTTT,CASSRDRENRQPQHF
NA,TRBJ1-4,NA,TRBV2,TGTGCCAGCAAGGGGCATAATGAAAAACTGTTTTTT,CASKGHNEKLFF
TRBD1,TRBJ2-2,NA,TRBV19,TGTGCCAGTAGCACGGGACAGGGGAGAATCACCGGGGAGCTGTTTTTT,CASSTGQGRITGELFF
NA,TRBJ1-5,NA,TRBV19,TGTGCCAGTAGTATACGACAGTATCAGCCCCAGCATTTT,CASSIRQYQPQHF
TRBD1,TRBJ2-2,once,TRBV20-1,TGCAGTGCTAGTCTCCCAGGGACAGCGAACACCGGGGAGCTGTTTTTT,CSASLPGTANTGELFF
TRBD2,TRBJ2-2,NA,TRBV5-4,TGTGCCAGCAGCGCGGGGGGCCCGAACACCGGGGAGCTGTTTTTT,CASSAGGPNTGELFF
TRBD1,TRBJ1-5,NA,TRBV6-5,TGTGCCAGCAGTTACGGACAGGGGAGCCAGCCCCAGCATTTT,CASSYGQGSQPQHF
NA,TRBJ1-5,once,TRBV18,TGTGCCAGCTCACCTCTGGCGGGGGGACCGAATCAGCCCCAGCATTTT,CASSPLAGGPNQPQHF
TRBD1,TRBJ2-1,NA,TRBV7-8,TGTGCCAGCAGCCGGGGACAGGGGTCGTTCTTC,CASSRGQGSFF
NA,TRBJ1-1,NA,TRBV4-1,TGCGCCAGCAGCCAGGGCGGACAGTTGAACACTGAAGCTTTCTTT,CASSQGGQLNTEAFF
TRBD1,TRBJ2-7,once,TRBV6-5,TGTGCCAGCAGTTACGGGGGGACAGGTGGACTCCACGAGCAGTACTTC,CASSYGGTGGLHEQYF
TRBD1,TRBJ1-2,NA,TRBV28,TGTGCCAGCAGTTCTACCGGACAGGGCTATGGCTACACCTTC,CASSSTGQGYGYTF
TRBD2,TRBJ2-1,NA,TRBV4-1,TGCGCCAGCAGCCGAGACGGGACTAGCGGGGGAAATGAGCAGTTCTTC,CASSRDGTSGGNEQFF
NA,TRBJ2-3,NA,TRBV9,TGTGCCAGCAGCCTCCGGACAGCCACAGATACGCAGTATTTT,CASSLRTATDTQYF
NA,TRBJ1-6,NA,TRBV28,TGTGCCAGCAGTCCGGGAGGGGGGGGCTATAATTCACCCCTCCACTTT,CASSPGGGGYNSPLHF
TRBD2,TRBJ2-3,NA,TRBV7-8,TGTGCCGTCTGGGGGCGGGGGGGCACAGATACGCAGTATTTT,CAVWGRGGTDTQYF
NA,TRBJ1-4,NA,TRBV19,TGTGCCAGTAGTATTCCCTGGACCATAGGGGGATCAACTAATGAAAAACTGTTTTTT,CASSIPWTIGGSTNEKLFF
NA,TRBJ1-3,NA,TRBV6-5,TGTGCCAGCGGGGGGTTCTCTGGAAACACCATATATTTT,CASGGFSGNTIYF
TRBD1,TRBJ1-2,NA,TRBV7-9,TGTGCCAGCAGCTTAGAAGGCAGGGGGCTGGGTGGCTACACCTTC,CASSLEGRGLGGYTF
TRBD1,TRBJ1-5,NA,TRBV30,TGTGCCTGGAGTGGACAGGGGGCTTTAAATCAGCCCCAGCATTTT,CAWSGQGALNQPQHF
TRBD1,TRBJ2-1,NA,TRBV5-1,TGCGCCAGCAGCGGGGGGACAGGAACGAACAATGAGCAGTTCTTC,CASSGGTGTNNEQFF
NA,TRBJ1-6,NA,TRBV11-2,TGTGCCAGCAGCTTAACTTCAGGGAACAAATCACCCCTCCACTTT,CASSLTSGNKSPLHF
NA,TRBJ1-1,NA,TRBV2,TGTGCCAGCAGTGAAACAGGCCCCAACACTGAAGCTTTCTTT,CASSETGPNTEAFF
NA,TRBJ1-2,NA,TRBV29-1,TGCAGCGCTACCCGGGGAGTTGATGGCTACACCTTC,CSATRGVDGYTF
TRBD1,TRBJ2-5,NA,TRBV15,TGTGCCACCAGCGGTGCGGACAGGGTTGTTGGAGAGACCCAGTACTTC,CATSGADRVVGETQYF
NA,TRBJ2-1,once,TRBV24-1,TGTGCCACCCGCCGCCAGGGGGGAAACAATGAGCAGTTCTTC,CATRRQGGNNEQFF
TRBD1,TRBJ1-1,NA,TRBV5-8,TGTGCCAGCAGCTTGGGGATGGACAGGGGAACTGAAGCTTTCTTT,CASSLGMDRGTEAFF